These 21 T cell receptor beta chains originate from one sample sequenced in a study of shared clonotypes between healthy human individuals. The table came from immunoSEQ multiplex PCR; TCRdb's copy has only in-frame clones and leaves some out. The data contain 1.4 million to 1.5 million clones, over 95% of them singletons. Sequenced: naive CD4+ T cells sorted from blood. The sample's subset: CD45RA+ positively selected. The receptors come from a young man in good health.

This sequence joins TRBV6-5 and TRBJ1-2; D may be TRBD1 (5 bases). Germline V lookup: CDR1 MNHEY, CDR2 SVGAGI. There are 14 residues in the CDR3. V lost 2 bases and J lost 8, with 15 bases in between. The CDR3: CASSYNRRAGGYTF. CDR3 DNA: TGTGCCAGCAGTTACAACAGGAGGGCCGGCGGCTACACCTTC.

The V call is TRBV9, the J call TRBJ2-3; D is ambiguous. The V gene's germline CDR1 is SGDLS and CDR2 YYNGEE. Trimming removed 5 bases from V and 2 bases from J, with 15 bases in between. The CDR3 has 15 amino acids. The CDR3 nucleotides are TGTGCCAGCAGTTCGTCTCCCTCACCCACAGATACGCAGTATTTT. Translated: CASSSSPSPTDTQYF.

The J gene is TRBJ2-2, the V gene TRBV4-1; 11 nucleotides line up with TRBD2. The J segment lost 4 bases and the V segment lost 2 bases, leaving 0 bases of the junction unmatched. The CDR3 spans 15 residues. CDR1 and CDR2 (germline): MGHRA, YSYEKL. The CDR3 DNA reads as TGCGCCAGCAGCCAACTAGCGGGAGGCACCGGGGAGCTGTTTTTT. It encodes CASSQLAGGTGELFF.

The chain links TRBV7-7 to TRBJ2-2; D is ambiguous. The V end was cut by 5 bases, the J end by 3 bases, with 16 bases between. The CDR3 covers 16 residues. Germline lookup yields CDR1 SSHAT and CDR2 FNYEAQ (reference sequence). The CDR3 bases are TGTGCCAGCAGCCTACGACTCGGTGGAGACACCGGGGAGCTGTTTTTT. Its protein product is CASSLRLGGDTGELFF.

This chain uses TRBV14 with TRBJ2-1; 9 positions agree with TRBD2. This CDR3 has 22 amino acids. Losses at the gene ends were 0 bases for V and 0 bases for J; bases not matched to a gene: 18. Germline V gives CDR1 SGHDN, CDR2 FVKESK. The CDR3 loop is CASSQDYAGTSTALSSYNEQFF. In DNA, the CDR3 is TGTGCCAGCAGCCAAGATTACGCAGGGACTAGCACCGCCCTGAGCTCCTACAATGAGCAGTTCTTC.

CDR3 bases: TGCGCCAGCAGTTCCCGGACCGGGGAAAAACTGTTTTTT. This codes for CASSSRTGEKLFF. The V call is TRBV10-1, the J call TRBJ1-4, with D uncertain. Looked up from germline, CDR1 is WNHNN and CDR2 is SYGVQD (reference sequence). Trimming stripped 5 bases from V and 8 bases from J, with 12 bases between. The CDR3 is 13 residues long.

The V gene is TRBV10-3, the J gene TRBJ2-1; TRBD2 might be the D (7 bases). The CDR3 runs to 15 residues. The germline V gene encodes CDR1 ENHRY and CDR2 SYGVKD. Trimming took off 7 bases at V and 0 bases at J, with 13 bases between the two ends. The CDR3 is CAITGGPSSYNEQFF. In nucleotides, the CDR3 is TGTGCCATCACGGGGGGCCCTAGCTCCTACAATGAGCAGTTCTTC.

Points on this clone: Distinct nucleotide sequences in the sample also encode this CDR3. The chain has TRBV11-2 and TRBJ2-1; 12 nucleotides agree with TRBD2. The CDR3 is 15 amino acids. Germline V gene lookup returns CDR1 SGHAT and CDR2 FQNNGV. V lost 4 bases, J lost 3 bases, and 1 base stayed unmatched. The CDR3 bases are TGTGCCAGCAGCTCACTAGCGGGAGGCTACAATGAGCAGTTCTTC. Its protein is CASSSLAGGYNEQFF.

This clone was seen once. The CDR3 sequence is CSAKGAGVSGEQFF. For the CDR3, the DNA is TGCAGCGCAAAGGGGGCGGGAGTCTCGGGTGAGCAGTTCTTC. The chain employs TRBV29-1 and TRBJ2-1; perhaps D is TRBD1 or TRBD2 (7 bases each). The germline CDR1 and CDR2 sequences are SQVTM and ANQGSEA. The V end was cut by 7 bases, the J end by 9 bases, with 22 bases between. CDR3 length: 14 amino acids.

This chain joins TRBV10-3 and TRBJ2-1; maybe TRBD2 (5 bases). CDR1 is ENHRY, CDR2 SYGVKD, per germline. Between the trimmed V and J ends, which lost 10 bases and 8 bases, there was a span of 12 bases. This CDR3 comprises 11 residues. CDR3 in amino acids: CATGELDEQFF. Written as DNA, the CDR3 is TGTGCCACTGGGGAGTTGGATGAGCAGTTCTTC.

V usage is TRBV4-3 and J usage is TRBJ1-3; D gene uncertain. V lost 4 bases to trimming and J lost 0 bases, with 10 bases between them. The length of the CDR3 is 15 residues. Germline V lookup: CDR1 LGHNA, CDR2 YSLEER. The CDR3 DNA reads TGCGCCAGCAGCCGAGCCATCCTCTCTGGAAACACCATATATTTT. Protein: CASSRAILSGNTIYF.

This rearrangement joins TRBV9 to TRBJ1-2; D is undetermined. The CDR3 is 18 residues long. V lost 3 bases and J 0 bases, leaving 21 bases between the germline ends. Germline V CDR1 and CDR2: SGDLS, YYNGEE. The CDR3 nucleotides are TGTGCCAGCAGCGGTATGGGTTGGGAAGTAAGGGCTAACTATGGCTACACCTTC. Amino acid sequence: CASSGMGWEVRANYGYTF.

This chain connects TRBV15 to TRBJ2-7; D remains unclear. Trimming took off 2 bases at V and 2 bases at J, with 13 bases between the two ends. The CDR3 sequence is 15 residues long. Germline CDR1 reads LNHNV; CDR2 reads YYDKDF (reference sequence). CDR3: CATSRSVGVAYEQYF. In nucleotides, the CDR3 is TGTGCCACCAGCAGATCGGTAGGCGTTGCCTACGAGCAGTACTTC.

This chain connects TRBV7-9 to TRBJ2-3; 7 bases align to TRBD1. V lost 5 bases to trimming and J lost 6 bases; unmatched junction nucleotides: 11. The CDR3 runs 15 residues. Germline CDR1 reads SEHNR; CDR2 reads FQNEAQ (reference sequence). The DNA of the CDR3 is TGTGCCAGCAGCGCAACAGGGGCAGGGGCGGATACGCAGTATTTT. This encodes CASSATGAGADTQYF.

This clone appeared a single time. The CDR3 DNA reads TGTGCCAGCAGCAGTCCTCAGAGCTCCTACAATGAGCAGTTCTTC. Protein sequence: CASSSPQSSYNEQFF. The chain employs TRBV5-4 and TRBJ2-1, with D hard to call. Germline V gene sequence: CDR1 SGHNT, CDR2 YYREEE (reference sequence). The length of the CDR3 is 15 residues. V was trimmed by 4 bases and J by 0 bases, leaving 11 bases between them.

In DNA, the CDR3 is TGTGCCAGCAGCTTGTTAGACAGGGGTAACTATGGCTACACCTTC. This codes for CASSLLDRGNYGYTF. The chain links TRBV5-6 to TRBJ1-2; 8 nucleotides line up with TRBD1. After removal of 1 base from V and 1 base from J, the junction contained 3 bases not matched to a gene. The CDR3 has 15 amino acids. Germline lookup yields CDR1 SGHDT and CDR2 YYEEEE.

The rearrangement links TRBV18 to TRBJ2-7; possibly TRBD1 for D (5 bases). CDR1 is KGHSH, CDR2 LQKENI, per germline. The CDR3 loop spans 13 amino acids. V was shortened by 5 bases and J by 2 bases, with 10 bases between the two germline ends. The CDR3 sequence: CASSTGQTYEQYF. The CDR3 nucleotides are TGTGCCAGCTCAACTGGACAAACCTACGAGCAGTACTTC. Complete variable domain (other parts from reference TRBV18 and TRBJ2-7): NAGVMQNPRHLVRRRGQEARLRCSPMKGHSHVYWYRQLPEEGLKFMVYLQKENIIDESGMPKERFSAEFPKEGPSILRIQQVVRGDSAAYFCASSTGQTYEQYFGPGTRLTVT.

The chain combines TRBV1 with TRBJ2-2; the D segment call TRBD2 is taken from the table without a DNA check. TRBV1 is assigned pseudogene status. The CDR3 loop spans 16 amino acids. In DNA, the CDR3 is TGCACCAGCAGCCAAAACCACGGAAGCGGCACCGGGGAGCTGTTTTTT. Translated, it gives CTSSQNHGSGTGELFF.

The CDR3 nucleotides are TGCGCCAGCAGAGACGGACCCACAGATACGCAGTATTTT. This sequence encodes CASRDGPTDTQYF. The chain combines TRBV10-1 with TRBJ2-3; D not certain. The CDR3 extends over 13 amino acids. The V gene's germline CDR1 is WNHNN and CDR2 SYGVQD (reference sequence). V was trimmed by 6 bases and J by 2 bases, leaving 9 bases between them.

This chain joins TRBV19 and TRBJ2-7; 8 bases agree with TRBD2. The germline CDR1 and CDR2 sequences are LNHDA and SQIVND (reference sequence). J gave up 5 bases and V 3 bases, and 9 bases lay outside the gene matches. There are 15 residues in the CDR3. The CDR3 DNA reads TGTGCCAGTAGTATCTCCAGCGGGAGTTGGCACGAGCAGTACTTC. It yields the protein CASSISSGSWHEQYF.

This clone was recorded once. V and J are TRBV29-1 and TRBJ2-1; tentatively, D is TRBD2 (6 bases). This CDR3 has 14 amino acids. V dropped 6 bases and J dropped 7 bases, with 19 bases sitting between them. Germline V gene data show CDR1 as SQVTM and CDR2 as ANQGSEA. The CDR3 here is CSVPRAGIRNEQFF. Here the CDR3 DNA reads TGCAGCGTCCCCAGGGCGGGGATTAGGAATGAGCAGTTCTTC.